This TCR beta chain is drawn from a study of T cell responses to AZD1222 COVID-19 vaccine. Study-wide results and caveats: AZD1222 recipients seropositive at baseline numbered only six or seven. Spike-specific TCR breadth and depth rose after two AZD1222 doses. There were repertoire samples only from the period after the peak T cell response.

Pooling covered second doses at about 4 or about 12 weeks. The V gene's germline CDR1 is ENHRY and CDR2 SYGVKD. Trimming took off 11 bases at V and 1 base at J, with 18 bases between the two ends. This CDR3 comprises 14 residues. This clone was seen just once. The antigen remains unidentified. TCRdb's copy holds only in-frame clones and misses some; the assay was immunoSEQ multiplex PCR. The sample contains approximately 72,000 clones, approximately 90% of which appear only once. The receptor was isolated from an adult who received the AZD1222 COVID-19 vaccine. The chain combines TRBV10-3 with TRBJ2-7, with D possibly TRBD2 on 7 matching bases. Sequencing was performed on peripheral blood, taken 28 days after the second AZD1222 dose. The CDR3 reads CASSGGPTSYEQYF. DNA for the CDR3: TGTGCCTCCTCCGGGGGGCCAACATCCTACGAGCAGTACTTC.